This T cell receptor (beta chain) was recorded in a study of Ad26.COV2.S vaccination and SARS-CoV-2 variants. As for treatment: over 15 received Ad26.COV2.S at low or high dose, single or two shots; about 5 received placebo; per-sample allocation not given. It was on day 63 after the first vaccine or placebo injection that samples were taken. Using immunoSEQ multiplex PCR, the repertoire was profiled, and TCRdb retains in-frame clones only, with some absent. The sample has more than 300,000 clones, around four fifths seen once. CDR3 length equals 16 residues. Germline V gene sequence: CDR1 MDHEN, CDR2 SYDVKM. Unmatched junction bases numbered 4, after V lost 5 bases and J lost 0 bases.

The receptor comes from a person aged 18-60 years who received the Ad26.COV2.S COVID-19 vaccine or a placebo. Source: peripheral blood, taken in a trial of Ad26.COV2.S vaccine versus placebo. This chain uses TRBV28 with TRBJ2-3, with 11 bases lining up with TRBD2. CDR3: CASSRGLAVSTDTQYF. CDR3 DNA: TGTGCCAGCAGTAGGGGACTAGCGGTTAGCACAGATACGCAGTATTTT. Full variable domain (rest looked up from reference TRBV28 and TRBJ2-3): DVKVTQSSRYLVKRTGEKVFLECVQDMDHENMFWYRQDPGLGLRLIYFSYDVKMKEKGDIPEGYSVSREKKERFSLILESASTNQTSMYLCASSRGLAVSTDTQYFGPGTRLTVL.